These 26 T cell receptor beta chains share one sample of origin, sequenced in a study of blood T cell repertoires in COVID-19. Profiling relied on immunoSEQ multiplex PCR, and the TCRdb table lists in-frame clones only, not all of them. Here the sample spans about 230,000 clones, about 85% being singletons. Sequencing was done on a sample of peripheral blood. The receptors derive from a woman aged 18 to 35 who had recovered from COVID-19.

V is TRBV7-3 and J is TRBJ2-1, with 10 bases matching TRBD2. Germline CDR1 and CDR2: SGHTA and FQGTGA. The V gene end was trimmed by 1 base and the J gene end by 5 bases; junction bases not matched to a gene: 5. The CDR3 length is 16 residues. Written as DNA, the CDR3 is TGTGCCAGCAGCTTAAGAGCGGGGACTAGCGACAATGAGCAGTTCTTC. Its translation is CASSLRAGTSDNEQFF.

The CDR3 protein is CASSLGRQKADTQYF. The CDR3 DNA is TGTGCCAGCAGCTTAGGGAGACAGAAAGCAGATACGCAGTATTTT. The genes are TRBV11-3 and TRBJ2-3; D might be TRBD1 (5 bases). The length of the CDR3 is 15 residues. Germline V gene sequence: CDR1 SGHNT, CDR2 YENEEA. V lost 1 base and J 4 bases, leaving 12 bases between the germline ends. The full variable domain, in which reference TRBV11-3 and TRBJ2-3 provide the parts outside the CDR3, is EAGVVQSPRYKIIEKKQPVAFWCNPISGHNTLYWYLQNLGQGPELLIRYENEEAVDDSQLPKDRFSAERLKGVDSTLKIQPAELGDSAVYLCASSLGRQKADTQYFGPGTRLTVL.

The chain couples TRBV27 to TRBJ2-5; 7 nucleotides match TRBD1. Looked up from germline, CDR1 is MNHEY and CDR2 is SMNVEV (reference sequence). After removal of 5 bases from V and 5 bases from J, the junction contained 5 bases not matched to a gene. The CDR3 has 13 residues. CDR3 nucleotide sequence: TGTGCCAGCAGTCGACAGGGCGGCGAGACCCAGTACTTC. This gives the protein CASSRQGGETQYF.

The CDR3 region is CASSLQGGADTQYF. The CDR3 bases are TGTGCCAGCAGCTTACAGGGTGGCGCAGATACGCAGTATTTT. The genes are TRBV7-3 and TRBJ2-3; maybe TRBD1 (5 bases). Germline CDR1 SGHTA, CDR2 FQGTGA. Between the trimmed V and J ends, which lost 2 bases and 4 bases, there was a span of 10 bases. The CDR3 sequence is 14 residues long.

This clone was seen once. The chain carries TRBV5-1 and TRBJ2-1; D might be TRBD2 (6 bases). Per germline, CDR1 SGHRS and CDR2 YFSETQ. The CDR3 contains 15 residues. V shed 1 base and J shed 5 bases, with 13 bases lying between them. The CDR3 region is CASSLRGGGDNEQFF. The CDR3 nucleotides are TGCGCCAGCAGCTTGCGAGGTGGAGGGGACAATGAGCAGTTCTTC.

The CDR3 sequence is CASSLWGGRPLHF. In nucleotides, the CDR3 is TGTGCCAGCAGCTTATGGGGGGGAAGGCCCCTCCACTTT. The rearrangement links TRBV7-2 to TRBJ1-6, with D tentatively TRBD1 (5 bases). Trimming left V 2 bases short and J 13 bases short, with 12 bases between. Germline CDR1 reads SGHTA; CDR2 reads FQGNSA. This CDR3 has 13 residues.

The sample holds one count of this clone. The J gene is TRBJ1-6, the V gene TRBV5-5; D gene uncertain. Trimming shortened V by 1 base and J by 6 bases, and 11 bases separated the two germline ends. Germline CDR1 reads SGHKS; CDR2 reads YYEKEE (reference sequence). The length of the CDR3 is 15 residues. CDR3 region: CASSLLTGGNSPLHF. Here the CDR3 DNA reads TGTGCCAGCAGCTTGTTGACGGGAGGTAATTCACCCCTCCACTTT.

The V gene is TRBV24-1, the J gene TRBJ2-2; D is perhaps TRBD2 (7 bases). Germline V CDR1 and CDR2: KGHDR, SFDVKD. V shed 5 bases and J shed 0 bases, with 12 bases lying between them. The CDR3 sequence is 16 residues long. The CDR3 DNA follows: TGTGCCACCAGTGTAGAGGGGGGGCCGAACACCGGGGAGCTGTTTTTT. Protein product: CATSVEGGPNTGELFF.

Only a few counts were recorded for this clone. V gene TRBV2 combines with J gene TRBJ1-2; perhaps TRBD1 as D (6 bases). Germline V gene data show CDR1 as SNHLY and CDR2 as FYNNEI. V shed 8 bases and J shed 4 bases, with 20 bases lying between them. There are 15 residues in the CDR3. This chain's CDR3 is CASEILGGQSYGYTF. Here the CDR3 DNA reads TGTGCCAGCGAGATTCTCGGGGGGCAGTCCTATGGCTACACCTTC.

The chain combines TRBV10-3 with TRBJ2-1; 8 bases align to TRBD2. The CDR3 totals 17 residues. V was clipped by 0 bases and J by 0 bases; unmatched bases: 4. Germline V gene sequence: CDR1 ENHRY, CDR2 SYGVKD. CDR3 sequence: CAISESRSGSSYNEQFF. CDR3 coding DNA: TGTGCCATCAGTGAGTCGAGAAGCGGGAGCTCCTACAATGAGCAGTTCTTC.

This clone was seen only once. J is TRBJ2-5 and V is TRBV4-3, with 8 bases matching TRBD2. This CDR3 has 19 residues. Germline CDR1 is LGHNA and CDR2 is YSLEER. Germline trimming cut 0 bases from V and 7 bases from J; bases unmatched to any gene: 19. For the CDR3, the DNA is TGCGCCAGCAGCCAAGAGGAAGGAAGCGGGAGAGGGCGGATCGGGACCCAGTACTTC. Its translation is CASSQEEGSGRGRIGTQYF.

V is TRBV5-5 and J is TRBJ2-1, with 7 positions matching TRBD2. CDR3 length: 17 amino acids. With V trimmed by 4 bases and J by 4 bases, 14 bases remained unmatched. CDR1 and CDR2 from the germline V gene are SGHKS and YYEKEE (reference sequence). As DNA, the CDR3 is TGTGCCAGCAGCCCGCTACTTATCCGCGGGAGTTACAATGAGCAGTTCTTC. This gives the protein CASSPLLIRGSYNEQFF.

This chain joins TRBV7-9 and TRBJ1-1; 7 bases map to TRBD1. CDR1 and CDR2 (germline): SEHNR, FQNEAQ (reference sequence). This CDR3 is 15 amino acids long. V lost 3 bases to trimming and J lost 4 bases; unmatched junction nucleotides: 8. CDR3 sequence: CASSFTDRAGTEAFF. CDR3 nucleotide sequence: TGTGCCAGCAGCTTTACCGACAGGGCGGGCACTGAAGCTTTCTTT.

V is TRBV7-2 and J is TRBJ2-4; 9 bases match TRBD2. Looked up from germline, CDR1 is SGHTA and CDR2 is FQGNSA. The CDR3 is 16 residues long. V was clipped by 1 base and J by 0 bases; unmatched bases: 1. The CDR3 sequence: CASSLDSGRAKNIQYF. CDR3 coding DNA: TGTGCCAGCAGCTTAGATAGCGGGAGAGCCAAAAACATTCAGTACTTC.

This chain joins TRBV4-2 and TRBJ1-3; no definite D call. The germline CDR1 and CDR2 sequences are LGHNA and YNFKEQ. Trimming took 0 bases from V and 4 from J, leaving 22 bases between them. The CDR3 sequence is 19 residues long. The CDR3 DNA sequence: TGTGCCAGCAGCCAAGAAAATCTAAGGAGCTTTTCAAGAGGAAACACCATATATTTT. Translation gives CASSQENLRSFSRGNTIYF.

The CDR3 reads CASSQGRPNTEAFF. CDR3 DNA sequence: TGTGCCAGCAGCCAGGGGCGGCCTAACACTGAAGCTTTCTTT. V and J are TRBV3-1 (or the pseudogene TRBV3-2) and TRBJ1-1, with D possibly being TRBD1 (5 bases). Trimming cost V 3 bases and J 2 bases, with 10 bases left between them. The length of the CDR3 is 14 residues. Germline V gene lookup returns CDR1 LGHDT and CDR2 YNNKEL (reference sequence).

This clone has a handful of counts. The chain combines TRBV6-5 with TRBJ2-7; unclear D gene. The CDR3 is made up of 13 amino acids. The germline V gene encodes CDR1 MNHEY and CDR2 SVGAGI. Trimming took off 3 bases at V and 3 bases at J, with 9 bases between the two ends. In DNA form, the CDR3 reads TGTGCCAGCAGTTATAACTTTAACTACGAGCAGTACTTC. Amino acid sequence: CASSYNFNYEQYF.

The rearrangement links TRBV28 to TRBJ2-7; TRBD2 matches 7 bases. The CDR3 has 16 residues. CDR1 and CDR2 (germline): MDHEN, SYDVKM. V lost 3 bases to trimming and J lost 2 bases; unmatched junction nucleotides: 10. CDR3 sequence (DNA): TGTGCCAGCAGTTTTAGGCGGGAGACTTGGACCTACGAGCAGTACTTC. Residues: CASSFRRETWTYEQYF.

The gene calls are TRBV30 and TRBJ1-2; a possible D gene is TRBD1 (5 bases). Trimming stripped 0 bases from V and 0 bases from J, with 8 bases between. Looked up from germline, CDR1 is GTSNPN and CDR2 is SVGIG (reference sequence). This CDR3 is 14 amino acids long. CDR3 residues: CAWSVAGTNYGYTF. The CDR3 bases are TGTGCCTGGAGTGTAGCAGGGACTAACTATGGCTACACCTTC.

This chain joins TRBV21-1 and TRBJ1-5. TRBV21-1 is noted as a pseudogene. CDR3 size: 15 residues. For the CDR3, the DNA is TGTGCCAGCAGCTTGGGGGTGCGGGACAATCAGCCCCAGCATTTT. It encodes CASSLGVRDNQPQHF.

CDR3 amino acids: CASSATGGVNQPQHF. Written as DNA, the CDR3 is TGTGCCAGTAGTGCAACAGGGGGCGTTAATCAGCCCCAGCATTTT. This chain connects TRBV19 to TRBJ1-5; the match to TRBD1 covers 9 bases. The CDR3 totals 15 residues. J was trimmed by 4 bases and V by 5 bases; bases with no gene match: 6. Looked up from germline, CDR1 is LNHDA and CDR2 is SQIVND (reference sequence). The full variable domain, in which reference TRBV19 and TRBJ1-5 provide the parts outside the CDR3, is DGGITQSPKYLFRKEGQNVTLSCEQNLNHDAMYWYRQDPGQGLRLIYYSQIVNDFQKGDIAEGYSVSREKKESFPLTVTSAQKNPTAFYLCASSATGGVNQPQHFGDGTRLSIL.

A few counts support this clone. The rearrangement uses TRBV18 and TRBJ1-4, with D possibly matching TRBD1 (6 bases). The CDR3 has 16 amino acids. Germline CDR1 is KGHSH and CDR2 is LQKENI. V dropped 3 bases and J dropped 3 bases, with 14 bases sitting between them. CDR3 sequence reads: CASSPMRQVANEKLFF. The CDR3 nucleotides are TGTGCCAGCTCACCCATGCGACAGGTAGCTAATGAAAAACTGTTTTTT.

This chain's CDR3 is CASSSLYDSHTEAFF. DNA of the CDR3: TGTGCCAGCAGCTCCCTCTATGACAGTCACACTGAAGCTTTCTTT. The chain couples TRBV5-6 to TRBJ1-1, with D possibly matching TRBD1 (5 bases). CDR3 length: 15 amino acids. The V gene lost 3 bases and the J gene lost 3 bases, with 15 bases spanning the gap. Germline CDR1 reads SGHDT; CDR2 reads YYEEEE.

The chain joins TRBV4-1 to TRBJ2-1; TRBD2 matches at 9 bases. Germline V lookup: CDR1 MGHRA, CDR2 YSYEKL. V trimming: 1 base; J trimming: 9 bases; junction bases outside the gene matches: 10. The CDR3 has 16 residues. In nucleotides, the CDR3 is TGCGCCAGCAGCCAAGTTTTGGCCGGCGGGGGGGGTGAGCAGTTCTTC. Protein: CASSQVLAGGGGEQFF.

This clone was counted once. The chain has TRBV19 and TRBJ1-5; TRBD1 matches 7 bases. This CDR3 spans 17 amino acids. V dropped 2 bases and J dropped 6; count of bases not matched to a gene: 13. In germline, CDR1 is LNHDA, CDR2 SQIVND (reference sequence). CDR3 sequence reads: CASSITPRNNRGQPQHF. The CDR3, as DNA: TGTGCCAGTAGTATAACCCCGAGAAACAACAGGGGTCAGCCCCAGCATTTT.

The chain employs TRBV6-6 and TRBJ1-6; 7 positions agree with TRBD1. From germline, CDR1 is MNHNY and CDR2 SVGAGI (reference sequence). The CDR3 sequence is 15 residues long. The J segment lost 8 bases and the V segment lost 5 bases, leaving 9 bases of the junction unmatched. The CDR3 DNA reads TGTGCCAGCAGTCGATCGACAGGGACGGATTCACCCCTCCACTTT. This translates into CASSRSTGTDSPLHF.